One sample yielded the 30 T cell receptor beta chains listed below, sequenced in a study of T cells in Graves' hyperthyroidism and ophthalmopathy. The CDR3 regions of TCR beta were amplified from RNA transcripts. With the HTBI primer set, the TCR CDR3 went through a first round of RT-PCR. TCRdb called the multiplex PCR reads again in MiXCR, with one record for every CDR3 protein. Of around 620,000 distinct CDR3 sequences in the sample, roughly 16% were seen once. Sequencing used blood. These receptors all come from a woman in her 30s with Graves' hyperthyroidism.

This clonotype was counted only a few times. J is TRBJ2-1 and V is TRBV12-5; 10 nucleotides line up with TRBD2. The germline V gene encodes CDR1 LGHNT and CDR2 FRNRAP. This CDR3 region has 17 residues. V shed 2 bases and J 9 bases; nucleotides not matched to a gene: 13. The CDR3 nucleotides read TGTGCTAGTGGTTTGCCATCCGGACTAGCGGCGAGGGGTGAGCAGTTCTTC. It codes for CASGLPSGLAARGEQFF.

This clonotype was recorded many times. The rearrangement links TRBV28 to TRBJ2-1; 8 bases map to TRBD1. Trimming at V came to 3 bases and at J to 4 bases, leaving 8 bases not matched to a gene. CDR1 is MDHEN and CDR2 is SYDVKM in the germline V gene. The CDR3 totals 16 residues. CDR3 amino acids: CASSLTRGPPYNEQFF. The CDR3 DNA is TGTGCCAGCAGTTTGACCAGGGGGCCCCCTTACAATGAGCAGTTCTTC.

This clonotype was seen a handful of times. The chain carries TRBV20-1 and TRBJ2-3; no reliable D call. The CDR3 is made up of 15 amino acids. CDR1 and CDR2 from the germline V gene are DFQATT and SNEGSKA (reference sequence). Between the trimmed V and J ends, which lost 2 bases and 1 base, there was a span of 13 bases. In nucleotides, the CDR3 is TGCAGTGCTAGAAGGACGCACATCGGCACAGATACGCAGTATTTT. Protein: CSARRTHIGTDTQYF.

This clonotype was counted ten times or more. This chain connects TRBV7-6 to TRBJ2-1; TRBD1 matches at 7 bases. The trim removed 0 bases at V and 10 bases at J, leaving 3 bases unmatched. CDR1 SGHVS and CDR2 FNYEAQ come from the germline V gene. The CDR3 length is 13 residues. CDR3 nucleotide sequence: TGTGCCAGCAGCTTAGCCCACAGGGGAGAGCAGTTCTTC. Its translation is CASSLAHRGEQFF.

This clonotype was observed a handful of times. The chain joins TRBV25-1 to TRBJ2-5; 9 positions match TRBD1. After removal of 2 bases from V and 4 bases from J, the junction contained 5 bases not matched to a gene. The CDR3 totals 15 residues. Germline CDR1 and CDR2: MGHDK and SYGVNS. The CDR3 DNA reads as TGTGCCAGCAGTGAAGAGGGGACAGGGTCAGAGACCCAGTACTTC. Translation: CASSEEGTGSETQYF.

This clonotype was recorded at least ten times. The chain recombines TRBV27 with TRBJ2-6; D unclear. Germline V lookup: CDR1 MNHEY, CDR2 SMNVEV (reference sequence). The V end lost 4 bases, the J end lost 0 bases, and 4 bases lay between the germline ends. The CDR3 consists of 14 residues. The CDR3 nucleotides read TGTGCCAGCAGTTGGTTCTCTGGGGCCAACGTCCTGACTTTC. Its translation: CASSWFSGANVLTF.

The sample holds many counts of this clonotype. This sequence joins TRBV27 and TRBJ2-7; possibly TRBD1 or TRBD2 for D (6 bases each). The CDR3 has 13 residues. V lost 4 bases and J 4 bases, leaving 11 bases between the germline ends. Germline lookup yields CDR1 MNHEY and CDR2 SMNVEV (reference sequence). CDR3 amino acids: CASSSGAWYEQYF. The CDR3 region has the DNA TGTGCCAGCAGTTCGGGGGCTTGGTACGAGCAGTACTTC.

This clonotype was counted at least ten times. Here the CDR3 DNA reads TGTGCCAGCAGTACATCCGGGACAGGGATATACGAGCAGTACTTC. Protein sequence: CASSTSGTGIYEQYF. V usage is TRBV28 and J usage is TRBJ2-7, with 9 bases identical to TRBD1. This CDR3 has 15 amino acids. Germline values: CDR1 MDHEN, CDR2 SYDVKM. Unmatched junction bases numbered 9, after V lost 5 bases and J lost 4 bases. Variable domain in full (rest from reference TRBV28 and TRBJ2-7): DVKVTQSSRYLVKRTGEKVFLECVQDMDHENMFWYRQDPGLGLRLIYFSYDVKMKEKGDIPEGYSVSREKKERFSLILESASTNQTSMYLCASSTSGTGIYEQYFGPGTRLTVT.

This clonotype was detected ten times or more. The CDR3 protein is CASSDRGWSSTDTQYF. CDR3 DNA sequence: TGTGCCAGCAGCGACCGCGGGTGGTCTAGCACAGATACGCAGTATTTT. The chain has TRBV5-8 and TRBJ2-3; a possible D gene is TRBD2 (5 bases). Germline V gene data show CDR1 as SGHTS and CDR2 as YDEGEE. Trimming removed 4 bases from V and 0 bases from J, with 15 bases in between. CDR3 length equals 16 residues.

The genes are TRBV6-1 and TRBJ2-3; a weak D match, TRBD2 (5 bases). Germline V gene lookup returns CDR1 MNHNS and CDR2 SASEGT. This CDR3 is 13 amino acids long. V was trimmed by 4 bases and J by 5 bases, leaving 10 bases between them. The CDR3 region is CASSVYRGDTQYF. CDR3 nucleotide sequence: TGTGCCAGCAGTGTCTATCGGGGAGATACGCAGTATTTT.

V usage is TRBV6-2 or TRBV6-3 and J usage is TRBJ2-1; 7 nucleotides match TRBD1. V lost 6 bases, J lost 4 bases, and 6 bases stayed unmatched. Looked up from germline, CDR1 is MNHEY and CDR2 is SVGEGT. This CDR3 region has 14 residues. CDR3 coding DNA: TGTGCCAGCAGCCGCCGGGACAGATACAATGAGCAGTTCTTC. Its protein product is CASSRRDRYNEQFF.

In its sample, this clonotype was seen a few times. This sequence joins TRBV15 and TRBJ2-3; D gene uncertain. The germline CDR1 and CDR2 sequences are LNHNV and YYDKDF (reference sequence). CDR3 length: 13 residues. V was pared by 0 bases and J by 4 bases, with 5 bases between. CDR3 residues: CATSRDPADTQYF. CDR3 nucleotides: TGTGCCACCAGCAGAGACCCCGCAGATACGCAGTATTTT.

Turning to this clonotype: This may stem from a read error, because a much larger clone lies one nucleotide away. V usage is TRBV6-2 or TRBV6-3 and J usage is TRBJ1-2; D call uncertain. Trimming cost V 8 bases and J 6 bases, with 16 bases left between them. The CDR3 is 13 amino acids. CDR1 is MNHEY and CDR2 is SVGEGT in the germline V gene. CDR3 region: CASQNEAGDGYTF. In DNA form, the CDR3 reads TGTGCCAGCCAGAACGAGGCAGGAGATGGCTACACCTTC.

This clonotype showed up many times. The chain uses TRBV11-2 and TRBJ2-1, with D tentatively TRBD1 or TRBD2 (6 bases each). This CDR3 has 16 residues. The germline V and J ends were trimmed by 1 base and 6 bases, with 16 bases remaining between them. Germline CDR1 is SGHAT and CDR2 is FQNNGV. This CDR3 reads CASSLAFRGRGNEQFF. The CDR3 nucleotides are TGTGCCAGCAGCTTAGCATTCCGGGGGCGAGGCAATGAGCAGTTCTTC.

This clonotype was detected many times. This sequence joins TRBV28 and TRBJ1-6; no clear D gene. Germline-derived CDR1 and CDR2 are MDHEN and SYDVKM. The V and J ends lost 6 bases and 8 bases respectively, with 14 bases between them. The CDR3 extends over 14 amino acids. The CDR3 here is CASRKSGSYSPLHF. Here the CDR3 DNA reads TGTGCCAGCAGGAAATCGGGGTCATATTCACCCCTCCACTTT.

On this clonotype: This may be a read error, as it is one base from a much larger clone. This chain uses TRBV5-1 with TRBJ1-5; D is perhaps TRBD1 (6 bases). CDR1 and CDR2 (germline): SGHRS, YFSETQ. The CDR3 spans 16 residues. The DNA for the CDR3 is TGCGCCAGCAGCGCGACAGGAGCTTATAGCAATCAGCCCCGGCATTTT. Its protein product is CASSATGAYSNQPRHF.

This chain uses TRBV28 with TRBJ2-7; 13 positions agree with TRBD2. V shed 5 bases and J 3 bases; nucleotides not matched to a gene: 7. The CDR3 totals 16 residues. Germline CDR1 is MDHEN and CDR2 is SYDVKM. The chain's CDR3 is CASSPIGLAGVYEQYF. The CDR3 DNA follows: TGTGCCAGCAGTCCTATCGGACTAGCGGGAGTCTACGAGCAGTACTTC.

This clonotype was seen a few times. The junction differs from germline at one of its ends, possibly a read error. The rearrangement uses TRBV19 and TRBJ2-1; TRBD1 matches at 7 bases. Germline V gives CDR1 LNHDA, CDR2 SQIVND (reference sequence). CDR3 size: 14 residues. Here the CDR3 DNA reads TGTGCCAGTAGCTCGGGACAGCGCTACAGTGAGCAGTTCTTC. This translates into CASSSGQRYSEQFF.

This clonotype was seen many times. J is TRBJ1-4 and V is TRBV6-1; TRBD1 aligns across 7 bases. The J segment lost 8 bases and the V segment lost 3 bases, leaving 9 bases of the junction unmatched. The CDR3 is 15 residues long. Germline V gene data show CDR1 as MNHNS and CDR2 as SASEGT. The CDR3 coding sequence is TGTGCCAGCAGTGACAACAGGGGTATTCCGGAAAAACTGTTTTTT. Protein sequence: CASSDNRGIPEKLFF.

The chain joins TRBV7-9 to TRBJ2-5, with 7 positions matching TRBD2. This CDR3 spans 15 amino acids. V was pared by 3 bases and J by 4 bases, with 8 bases of the junction left unmatched. CDR1 SEHNR and CDR2 FQNEAQ come from the germline V gene (reference sequence). CDR3 in amino acids: CASSFRGGSRETQYF. The CDR3 DNA reads TGTGCCAGCAGCTTCCGCGGCGGGAGTCGAGAGACCCAGTACTTC.

This clonotype was observed at least ten times. V and J are TRBV12-3 or TRBV12-4 and TRBJ1-5; D call uncertain. V gave up 3 bases and J gave up 4 bases, with 10 bases separating them. The CDR3 length is 14 residues. CDR3 DNA sequence: TGTGCCAGCAGTTTTATCAGGACGAATCAGCCCCAGCATTTT. This translates into CASSFIRTNQPQHF.

This clonotype was observed a few times. The V and J genes are TRBV6-5 and TRBJ1-5; D is ambiguous. CDR3 size: 12 residues. The germline V gene has CDR1 MNHEY and CDR2 SVGAGI. The V end was cut by 4 bases, the J end by 3 bases, with 4 bases between. CDR3 in amino acids: CASSWANQPQHF. The DNA for the CDR3 is TGTGCCAGCAGTTGGGCCAATCAGCCCCAGCATTTT.

This clonotype came up many times. The chain's CDR3 is CASSDPFANTEAFF. CDR3 coding DNA: TGTGCCAGCAGCGACCCCTTTGCTAACACTGAAGCTTTCTTT. The V gene is TRBV2, the J gene TRBJ1-1; no reliable D call. The CDR3 extends over 14 amino acids. Germline V gives CDR1 SNHLY, CDR2 FYNNEI. Trimming stripped 6 bases from V and 2 bases from J, with 13 bases between.

This clonotype has at least ten counts. The J gene is TRBJ1-1, the V gene TRBV4-2; a possible D gene is TRBD1 (6 bases). This CDR3 spans 14 amino acids. Germline CDR1 reads LGHNA; CDR2 reads YNFKEQ. V dropped 4 bases and J dropped 1 base, with 10 bases sitting between them. The CDR3 loop reads CASSPGVSNTEAFF. CDR3 nucleotide sequence: TGTGCCAGCAGCCCAGGGGTTTCGAACACTGAAGCTTTCTTT.

The sample holds a few counts of this clonotype. The gene calls are TRBV7-9 and TRBJ2-2, with 8 bases that match TRBD1. CDR3 length equals 15 residues. Germline V gene data show CDR1 as SEHNR and CDR2 as FQNEAQ (reference sequence). V lost 3 bases to trimming and J lost 7 bases; unmatched junction nucleotides: 7. CDR3 sequence: CASSLQDRESGELFF. The CDR3 nucleotides are TGTGCCAGCAGCTTGCAGGACAGGGAAAGCGGGGAGCTGTTTTTT.

The V gene is TRBV11-3, the J gene TRBJ2-3, with 8 bases matching TRBD1. Germline V lookup: CDR1 SGHNT, CDR2 YENEEA. Trimming cost V 5 bases and J 2 bases; bases outside gene matches: 6. This CDR3 region has 15 residues. Written as DNA, the CDR3 is TGTGCCAGCAGCCTTCGGGACAGGTCCACAGATACGCAGTATTTT. It codes for CASSLRDRSTDTQYF.

Comment on this clonotype: A much larger clone is a single base away; this may be a read error. The chain uses TRBV11-3 and TRBJ1-1; D is uncertain. Germline values: CDR1 SGHNT, CDR2 YENEEA. The CDR3 contains 15 residues. The V gene lost 5 bases and the J gene lost 2 bases, with 15 bases spanning the gap. Here the CDR3 DNA reads TGTGCCAGCAGCCGCGACTACGGGAGCAACACTGAAGCTTTCTTT. This sequence encodes CASSRDYGSNTEAFF. Full variable domain (remainder filled in from reference TRBV11-3 and TRBJ1-1): EAGVVQSPRYKIIEKKQPVAFWCNPISGHNTLYWYLQNLGQGPELLIRYENEEAVDDSQLPKDRFSAERLKGVDSTLKIQPAELGDSAVYLCASSRDYGSNTEAFFGQGTRLTVV.

The CDR3: CASSIVKGRGYGYTF. The CDR3 bases are TGTGCCAGTAGTATCGTGAAGGGAAGGGGCTATGGCTACACCTTC. The chain combines TRBV19 with TRBJ1-2, with D tentatively TRBD1 (5 bases). The ends were cut back, 3 bases at V and 4 bases at J, with 15 bases in the middle. The CDR3 is made up of 15 amino acids. In germline, CDR1 is LNHDA, CDR2 SQIVND (reference sequence). Using reference TRBV19 and TRBJ1-2 for the parts outside the CDR3, the full variable domain is DGGITQSPKYLFRKEGQNVTLSCEQNLNHDAMYWYRQDPGQGLRLIYYSQIVNDFQKGDIAEGYSVSREKKESFPLTVTSAQKNPTAFYLCASSIVKGRGYGYTFGSGTRLTVV.

This clonotype was recorded many times. This chain connects TRBV2 to TRBJ2-7, with 8 positions matching TRBD1. Germline CDR1 is SNHLY and CDR2 is FYNNEI. After removal of 7 bases from V and 2 bases from J, the junction contained 10 bases not matched to a gene. There are 15 residues in the CDR3. The CDR3 region is CASTPDRGSAYEQYF. Here the CDR3 DNA reads TGTGCCAGCACCCCTGACAGGGGATCGGCCTACGAGCAGTACTTC.

This clonotype has at least ten counts. V gene TRBV7-8 combines with J gene TRBJ2-2; a possible D gene is TRBD1 (6 bases). This CDR3 is built from 16 residues. V lost 5 bases and J lost 5, with 18 bases in between. CDR1 and CDR2 from the germline V gene are SGHVS and FQNEAQ. This CDR3 is CASSLHWGRWTGELFF. DNA of the CDR3: TGTGCCAGCAGCCTACACTGGGGGCGCTGGACCGGGGAGCTGTTTTTT.